This TCR beta chain was recovered during a study of technical replicates of blood from a few donors. TCRdb keeps only in-frame clones here, not all; method: immunoSEQ multiplex PCR. The data contain about 84,000 clones, around 97% of them singletons. This CDR3 contains 15 residues. Germline CDR1 reads SGHVS; CDR2 reads FNYEAQ. Unmatched junction bases numbered 3, after V lost 2 bases and J lost 0 bases. V and J are TRBV7-6 and TRBJ1-2; TRBD1 agrees at 7 bases. Sequenced: T cells isolated from PBMCs. The sequence was obtained from a human donor in good health. The CDR3 nucleotides are TGTGCCAGCAGCTTAAGACAGGGCACTAACTATGGCTACACCTTC. Translating it yields CASSLRQGTNYGYTF.